This T cell receptor (beta chain) was obtained from a study of cytomegalovirus exposure and HLA in healthy donors. Both 60 Vbeta primers and 13 Jbeta primers went into the PCR. Repertoires were generated with immunoSEQ multiplex PCR, while TCRdb's copy carries only in-frame clones and drops some. The data hold some 180,000 clones, with roughly 80% observed a single time. V shed 11 bases and J shed 7 bases, with 18 bases lying between them. CDR3 length equals 13 residues. CDR1 SNHLY and CDR2 FYNNEI come from the germline V gene. The V call is TRBV2, the J call TRBJ2-1; TRBD2 might be the D (7 bases). The material sequenced was PBMCs. The receptor comes from a male donor in good health and CMV-seronegative. The CDR3 loop reads CAAGTGGRNEQFF. The CDR3 DNA is TGTGCCGCGGGGACGGGGGGCAGGAATGAGCAGTTCTTC.